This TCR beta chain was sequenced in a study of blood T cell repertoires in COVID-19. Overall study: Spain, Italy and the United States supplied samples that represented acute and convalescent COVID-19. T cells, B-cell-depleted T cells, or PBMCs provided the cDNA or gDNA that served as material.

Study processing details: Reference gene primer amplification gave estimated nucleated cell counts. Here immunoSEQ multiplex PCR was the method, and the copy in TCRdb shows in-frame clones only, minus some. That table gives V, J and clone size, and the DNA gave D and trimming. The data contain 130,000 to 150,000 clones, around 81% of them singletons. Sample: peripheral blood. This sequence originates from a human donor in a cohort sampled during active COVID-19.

In DNA, the CDR3 is TGTGCCAGCAGCCTCGGGACAGGGGGCTCCTACGAGCAGTACTTC. It encodes CASSLGTGGSYEQYF. The chain links TRBV3-1 (or the pseudogene TRBV3-2) to TRBJ2-7; TRBD1 aligns across 11 bases. The germline V gene has CDR1 LGHDT and CDR2 YNNKEL (reference sequence). V gave up 4 bases and J gave up 0 bases; unmatched junction bases: 2. This CDR3 has 15 residues.